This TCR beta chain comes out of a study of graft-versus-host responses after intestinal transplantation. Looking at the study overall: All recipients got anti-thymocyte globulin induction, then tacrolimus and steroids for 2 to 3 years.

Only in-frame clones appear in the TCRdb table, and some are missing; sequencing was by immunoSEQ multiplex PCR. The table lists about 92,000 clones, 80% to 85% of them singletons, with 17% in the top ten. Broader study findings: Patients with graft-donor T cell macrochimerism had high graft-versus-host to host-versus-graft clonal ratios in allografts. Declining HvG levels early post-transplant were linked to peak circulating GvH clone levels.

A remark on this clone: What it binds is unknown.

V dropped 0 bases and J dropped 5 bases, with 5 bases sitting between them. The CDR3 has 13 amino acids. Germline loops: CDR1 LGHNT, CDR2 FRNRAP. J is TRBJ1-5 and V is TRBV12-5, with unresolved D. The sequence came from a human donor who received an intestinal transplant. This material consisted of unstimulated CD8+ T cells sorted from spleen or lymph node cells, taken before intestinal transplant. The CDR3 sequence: CASGLVLDQPQHF. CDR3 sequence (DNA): TGTGCTAGTGGTTTGGTACTGGATCAGCCCCAGCATTTT.